The next 5 T cell receptor beta chains were all read from a single sample in a study of T cell responses to AZD1222 COVID-19 vaccine. Sequencing used immunoSEQ multiplex PCR; TCRdb keeps in-frame clones, though not all of them. Counted here are 110,000 or so clones, about 82% occurring once; the ten biggest clones make up roughly 15%. Material: peripheral blood, obtained 28 days after the second AZD1222 dose. All receptors come from an adult who received the AZD1222 COVID-19 vaccine.

In its sample, this clone was seen once. V is TRBV20-1 and J is TRBJ2-3; 11 positions match TRBD2. The CDR3 is made up of 15 amino acids. With 6 bases clipped from V and 2 bases from J, the junction kept 7 bases outside the gene matches. Germline assignment: CDR1 DFQATT and CDR2 SNEGSKA (reference sequence). The DNA of the CDR3 is TGCAGTGCCAGTAGGACTAGCGGGCTCACAGATACGCAGTATTTT. As protein: CSASRTSGLTDTQYF.

The chain carries TRBV7-2 and TRBJ1-4; D gene uncertain. This CDR3 spans 13 amino acids. CDR1 is SGHTA, CDR2 FQGNSA, per germline. V was pared by 2 bases and J by 2 bases, with 3 bases between. CDR3 in DNA: TGTGCCAGCAGCTTACCTACTAATGAAAAACTGTTTTTT. Translating gives CASSLPTNEKLFF.

This rearrangement joins TRBV11-2 to TRBJ2-1; D gene uncertain. The CDR3 contains 14 residues. V was clipped by 1 base and J by 6 bases, with 10 bases between them. The germline V gene encodes CDR1 SGHAT and CDR2 FQNNGV. The CDR3: CASSLVVGRNEQFF. In nucleotides, the CDR3 is TGTGCCAGCAGCTTAGTGGTAGGGCGCAATGAGCAGTTCTTC.

This clone was detected only a few times. The chain employs TRBV3-1 (or the pseudogene TRBV3-2) and TRBJ2-2, with 8 bases that match TRBD1. The CDR3 consists of 17 residues. The germline V gene has CDR1 LGHDT and CDR2 YNNKEL (reference sequence). V was clipped by 1 base and J by 2 bases; unmatched bases: 6. In DNA form, the CDR3 reads TGTGCCAGCAGCCAAGCCGGACAGGGACTTAACACCGGGGAGCTGTTTTTT. This encodes CASSQAGQGLNTGELFF.

The CDR3 DNA reads TGTGCCAGCAGTGGACAGGGTAGAGGCTACACCTTC. It codes for CASSGQGRGYTF. The rearrangement joins TRBV2 to TRBJ1-2; 7 nucleotides match TRBD1. The trim removed 4 bases at V and 8 bases at J, leaving 4 bases unmatched. CDR1 and CDR2 from the germline V gene are SNHLY and FYNNEI. The CDR3 loop spans 12 amino acids.